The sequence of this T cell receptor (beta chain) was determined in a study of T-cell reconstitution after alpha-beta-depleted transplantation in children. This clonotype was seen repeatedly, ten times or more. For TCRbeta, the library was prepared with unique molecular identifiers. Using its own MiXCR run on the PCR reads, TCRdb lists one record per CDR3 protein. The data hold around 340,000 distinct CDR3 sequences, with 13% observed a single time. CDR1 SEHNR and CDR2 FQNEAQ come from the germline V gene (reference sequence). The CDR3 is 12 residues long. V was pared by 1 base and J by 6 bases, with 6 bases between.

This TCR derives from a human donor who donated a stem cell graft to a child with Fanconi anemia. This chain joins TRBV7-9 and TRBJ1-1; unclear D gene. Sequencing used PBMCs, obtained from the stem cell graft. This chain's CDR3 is CASSLGWAEAFF. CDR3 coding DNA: TGTGCCAGCAGCTTAGGGTGGGCTGAAGCTTTCTTT.